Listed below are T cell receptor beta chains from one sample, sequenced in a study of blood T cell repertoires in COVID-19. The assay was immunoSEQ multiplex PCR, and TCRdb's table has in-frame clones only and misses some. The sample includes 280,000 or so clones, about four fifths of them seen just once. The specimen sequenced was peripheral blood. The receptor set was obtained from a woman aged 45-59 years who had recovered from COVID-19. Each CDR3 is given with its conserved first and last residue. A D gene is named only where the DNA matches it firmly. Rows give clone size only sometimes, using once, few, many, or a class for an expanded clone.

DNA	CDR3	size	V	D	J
TGTGCCAGCAGCTTGTGGGGGGGGAACACTGAAGCTTTCTTT	CASSLWGGNTEAFF	once	TRBV5-4	NA	TRBJ1-1
TGTGCCAGCAGTTTAGGACAGGGGCATTACGGCTACACCTTC	CASSLGQGHYGYTF	NA	TRBV28	TRBD1	TRBJ1-2
TGTGCCAGCAGTTTCCAGGGGAGAGGGTATAGCAATCAGCCCCAGCATTTT	CASSFQGRGYSNQPQHF	NA	TRBV28	NA	TRBJ1-5
TGTGCCAGCGGCGGCGTCCTCTCCAATGAGCAGTTCTTC	CASGGVLSNEQFF	NA	TRBV27	NA	TRBJ2-1
TGTGCCAGCAGTTTCGGGCAGGGGGAAGGCTACACCTTC	CASSFGQGEGYTF	few	TRBV12-3/TRBV12-4	TRBD1	TRBJ1-2
TGTGCCAGCAGCTTGTTGGGCCGACCCCCCACAGATACGCAGTATTTT	CASSLLGRPPTDTQYF	NA	TRBV5-6	NA	TRBJ2-3
TGTGCCAGCAGCTTCGGACTAGCGGACCTCTACGAGCAGTACTTC	CASSFGLADLYEQYF	NA	TRBV7-2	TRBD2	TRBJ2-7
TGTGCCAGCAGCTTAGAACTAGCGGGGGGGCGTTCCGGGGAGCTGTTTTTT	CASSLELAGGRSGELFF	NA	TRBV7-7	TRBD2	TRBJ2-2
TGCGCCAGCAGCCTCAGGGGTACTAACTATGGCTACACCTTC	CASSLRGTNYGYTF	NA	TRBV4-3	NA	TRBJ1-2
TGTGCCAGCAGCCCAGGACTAGCGGGAGATAGCGAGCAGTTCTTC	CASSPGLAGDSEQFF	many	TRBV11-1	TRBD2	TRBJ2-1
TGCGCCAGCAGCCAAGGGGACAGGGGGTTCGGCGAGCAGTACTTC	CASSQGDRGFGEQYF	NA	TRBV4-3	TRBD1	TRBJ2-7
TGTGCCAGCAGAGTCAGCCGGAAGATCGGGTATTTT	CASRVSRKIGYF	NA	TRBV12-1	NA	TRBJ1-3
TGTGCCAGCAGTCTCGGGACAGCACAGTGGAGGTACACCTTC	CASSLGTAQWRYTF	NA	TRBV2	TRBD1	TRBJ1-2
TGCGCCAGCAGCTTCGGGGGTTACGAGCAGTACTTC	CASSFGGYEQYF	NA	TRBV5-1	NA	TRBJ2-7
TGTGCCAGCAGCTTAATAGGACCGGGACAGGGTCCAAATGAGCAGTTCTTC	CASSLIGPGQGPNEQFF	NA	TRBV7-3	TRBD1	TRBJ2-1
TGCAGCGTTGAATTGCTAGCGGGCGCGAACACCGGGGAGCTGTTTTTT	CSVELLAGANTGELFF	NA	TRBV29-1	TRBD2	TRBJ2-2
TGTGCCAGTACGACTAGTGGCAATGAGCAGTTCTTC	CASTTSGNEQFF	NA	TRBV19	NA	TRBJ2-1
TGTGCCTCGTCGAGGGTCGGAAACTATGGCTACACCTTC	CASSRVGNYGYTF	NA	TRBV9	NA	TRBJ1-2
TGTGCCAGTAGTATAGGAGGGGGAGGCAATCAGCCCCAGCATTTT	CASSIGGGGNQPQHF	once	TRBV19	NA	TRBJ1-5
TGTGCCAGCAGTTTATCCGGGCGAGCGGGGGCTTTCTACGAGCAGTACTTC	CASSLSGRAGAFYEQYF	NA	TRBV27	TRBD2	TRBJ2-7
TGTGCCAGCAGCTTGGCAGGGGGCTTCTTTCAGCCCCAGCATTTT	CASSLAGGFFQPQHF	NA	TRBV7-2	TRBD1	TRBJ1-5
TGTGCTAGTGCCTGGAGGGGGGGCGGCACAGATACGCAGTATTTT	CASAWRGGGTDTQYF	NA	TRBV12-5	NA	TRBJ2-3
TGTGCCAGCAGCTTACCGGGACACTACTATAGCAATCAGCCCCAGCATTTT	CASSLPGHYYSNQPQHF	NA	TRBV7-9	NA	TRBJ1-5
TGTGCCAGCAGCTTGGCTAGCGGGGGACAGTCCTACGAGCAGTACTTC	CASSLASGGQSYEQYF	NA	TRBV7-2	TRBD2	TRBJ2-7
TGTGCCAGCAGCCCGTACAGGGAGAGTCGGGTTATTGAAGCTTTCTTT	CASSPYRESRVIEAFF	NA	TRBV7-2	NA	TRBJ1-1
TGTGCCAGCAGCCAAGCATCGGGACAGGGCTACGAGCAGTACTTC	CASSQASGQGYEQYF	once	TRBV4-2	TRBD1	TRBJ2-7
TGCGCCAGCAGCTTGTACTCTGGGGCCAACGTCCTGACTTTC	CASSLYSGANVLTF	NA	TRBV5-1	NA	TRBJ2-6
TGTGCCAGCAGCGTAGGGCTAGCGGGGGGAGGCCAAGAGACCCAGTACTTC	CASSVGLAGGGQETQYF	NA	TRBV9	TRBD2	TRBJ2-5
TGTGCCAGCAGTCGTAGCGGGGGGGCTTCGAATTCCGAGCAGTACTTC	CASSRSGGASNSEQYF	NA	TRBV6-6	TRBD2	TRBJ2-7
TGTGCCAGTAGGATCGGGACTAGCGGGCTTGGGGGGACCCAGTACTTC	CASRIGTSGLGGTQYF	NA	TRBV28	TRBD2	TRBJ2-5
TGTGCCAGCAGTTTAGGATCTCCATACAGGGGATCGTACGGGCAGTACTTC	CASSLGSPYRGSYGQYF	NA	TRBV28	TRBD1	TRBJ2-7
TGCGCCAGCAGCTTGGCGACTAGCGGGGAGACCCTGGGCGGGGAGCTGTTTTTT	CASSLATSGETLGGELFF	few	TRBV5-1	TRBD2	TRBJ2-2
TGTGCCAGCAGCTATACTAGCGGGAATGAGCAGTTCTTC	CASSYTSGNEQFF	NA	TRBV9	TRBD2	TRBJ2-1
TGTGCCAGCAGTCCCTGGACAGGAAACACCGGGGAGCTGTTTTTT	CASSPWTGNTGELFF	NA	TRBV28	TRBD1	TRBJ2-2
TGTGCCACCAGTGGACAGGGGGCCGATCTATTCAATGAGCAGTTCTTC	CATSGQGADLFNEQFF	NA	TRBV24-1	TRBD1	TRBJ2-1
TGTGCCAGCAGCGTAGAAGGGACAGTTTCCTATGGCTACACCTTC	CASSVEGTVSYGYTF	NA	TRBV9	TRBD1	TRBJ1-2
TGTGCCAGCAGTTCACTGAGGACTAGCGGGAGAGATACCGGGGAGCTGTTTTTT	CASSSLRTSGRDTGELFF	NA	TRBV27	TRBD2	TRBJ2-2
TGTGCCAGCAGTGAAAGGGGTAGCGGGAGCACCGGGGAGCTGTTTTTT	CASSERGSGSTGELFF	NA	TRBV2	TRBD2	TRBJ2-2
TGTGCCAGCAGCCCTCCCGGTAGGGGGCGCGGTGAAAAACTGTTTTTT	CASSPPGRGRGEKLFF	NA	TRBV2	TRBD1	TRBJ1-4
TGTGCCAGCAGTCACCAGACGGGGAGGAACCCTGAAGCTTTCTTT	CASSHQTGRNPEAFF	few	TRBV6-6	NA	TRBJ1-1
TGTGCCAGCAGTTTATTTGGACAGGGGAGAGACACAGATACGCAGTATTTT	CASSLFGQGRDTDTQYF	NA	TRBV28	TRBD1	TRBJ2-3
TGCGCCAGCAGCCAAGATCAGGGGTTCATCACTGAAGCTTTCTTT	CASSQDQGFITEAFF	few	TRBV4-1	NA	TRBJ1-1
TGTGCCAGCAGCTTTTGTCGGCCTCTATACTATGTAACCTACGAGCAGTACTTC	CASSFCRPLYYVTYEQYF	NA	TRBV12-1	NA	TRBJ2-7
TGTGCCAGCAGTGTTACCCCCCCGACAGGGGGCGGCACTGAAGCTTTCTTT	CASSVTPPTGGGTEAFF	NA	TRBV6-1	TRBD1	TRBJ1-1
TGTGCCAGTAGTATTGACAGAAGAGGCTACACCTTC	CASSIDRRGYTF	NA	TRBV19	NA	TRBJ1-2
TGTGCCAGCAGACAGGATCTTGATACGCAGTATTTT	CASRQDLDTQYF	NA	TRBV2	NA	TRBJ2-3
TGTGCCAGCAGCTTAGCGGGACAGGGGGCGTATGAGCAGTTCTTC	CASSLAGQGAYEQFF	NA	TRBV7-6	TRBD1	TRBJ2-1
TGTGCCAGCCCCTCAACCGGACAGGGGGCGCAGACCTTC	CASPSTGQGAQTF	NA	TRBV5-4	TRBD1	TRBJ1-2
TGTGCCAGCAGTTACTCCTCCGCCTACGAGCAGTACTTC	CASSYSSAYEQYF	NA	TRBV6-5	NA	TRBJ2-7
TGTGCCAGTAGCCCGGGACTGCAGAACACTGAAGCTTTCTTT	CASSPGLQNTEAFF	NA	TRBV19	NA	TRBJ1-1